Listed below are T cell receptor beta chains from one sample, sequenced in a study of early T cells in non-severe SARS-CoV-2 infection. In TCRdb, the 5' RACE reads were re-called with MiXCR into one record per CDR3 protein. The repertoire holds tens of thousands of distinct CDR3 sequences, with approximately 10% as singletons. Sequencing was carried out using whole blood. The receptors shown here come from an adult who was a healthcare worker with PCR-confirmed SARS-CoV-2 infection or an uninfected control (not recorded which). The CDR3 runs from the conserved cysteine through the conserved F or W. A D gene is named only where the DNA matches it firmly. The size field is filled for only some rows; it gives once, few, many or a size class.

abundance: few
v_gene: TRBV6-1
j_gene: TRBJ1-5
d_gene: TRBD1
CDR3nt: TGTGCCAGCAGTGTGTTTTCGATACAGGGGGCGGGCAATCAGCCCCAGCATTTT
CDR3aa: CASSVFSIQGAGNQPQHF

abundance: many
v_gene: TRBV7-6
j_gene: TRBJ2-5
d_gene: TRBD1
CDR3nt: TGTGCCAGCAGCCCCGGGACAGGGAGGCGAAACCAGTACTTC
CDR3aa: CASSPGTGRRNQYF

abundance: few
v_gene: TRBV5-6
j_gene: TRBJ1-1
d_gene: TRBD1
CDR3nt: TGTGCCAGCAGCTCCTCCGGGACAGGGGGAACCGGGTGGCATGCTTTCTTT
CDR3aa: CASSSSGTGGTGWHAFF

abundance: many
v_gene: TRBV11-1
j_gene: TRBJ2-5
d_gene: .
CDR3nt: TGTGCCAGCAGCTTAGGGGAAGAGACCCAGTACTTC
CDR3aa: CASSLGEETQYF

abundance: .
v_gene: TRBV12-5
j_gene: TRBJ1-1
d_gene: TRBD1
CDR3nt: TGTGCTAGTGGTACCGGACAGGGTGGTACGAACACTGAAGCTTTCTTT
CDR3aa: CASGTGQGGTNTEAFF

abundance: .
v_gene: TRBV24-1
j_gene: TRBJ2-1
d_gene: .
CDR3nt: TGTGCCGTCGGGACGGATAACAATGAGCAGTTCTTC
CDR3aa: CAVGTDNNEQFF

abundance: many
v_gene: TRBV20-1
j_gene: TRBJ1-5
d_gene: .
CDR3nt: TGCAGTGCTCCGAGATCCGGGGGAAATCAGCCCCAGCATTTT
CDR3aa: CSAPRSGGNQPQHF

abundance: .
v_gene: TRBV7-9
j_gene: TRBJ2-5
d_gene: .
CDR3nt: TGTGCCAGCAGCTTTAGTGGGTATGAGACCCAGTACTTC
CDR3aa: CASSFSGYETQYF

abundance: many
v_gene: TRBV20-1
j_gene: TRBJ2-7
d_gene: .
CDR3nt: TGCAGTGCTAGAGGAACGGGGGCGCAGGAGCAGTACTTC
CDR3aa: CSARGTGAQEQYF

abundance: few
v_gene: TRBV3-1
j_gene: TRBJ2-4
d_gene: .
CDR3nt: TGTGCCAGCAGCCAATCATACATTCAGTACTTC
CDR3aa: CASSQSYIQYF

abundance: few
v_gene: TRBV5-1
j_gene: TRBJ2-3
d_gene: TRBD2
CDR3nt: TGCGCCAGCAGCCTAGCGGGGGATTCGGGTACGCAGTATTTT
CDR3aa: CASSLAGDSGTQYF

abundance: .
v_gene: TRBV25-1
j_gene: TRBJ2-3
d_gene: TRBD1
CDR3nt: TGTGCCAGCAGTCCCTCCGGGACAGCTATCACAGATACGCAGTATTTT
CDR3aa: CASSPSGTAITDTQYF

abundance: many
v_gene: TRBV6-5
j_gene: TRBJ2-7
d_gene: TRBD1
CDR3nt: TGTGCCAGCAGTTACGCTCCGGGACAGGGAGGGTACGAGCAGTACTTC
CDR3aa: CASSYAPGQGGYEQYF

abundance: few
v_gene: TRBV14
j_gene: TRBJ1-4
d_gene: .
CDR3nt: TGTGCCAGCAGCCAACGGGTGAATGAAAAACTGTTTTTT
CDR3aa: CASSQRVNEKLFF

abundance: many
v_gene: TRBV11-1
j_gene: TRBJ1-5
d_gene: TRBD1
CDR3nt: TGTGCCAGCAGCATTGGACAGGCCTGGCCCCAGCATTTT
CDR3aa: CASSIGQAWPQHF

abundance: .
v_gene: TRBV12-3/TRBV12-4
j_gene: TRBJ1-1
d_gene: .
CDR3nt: TGTGCCAGCAGAAAGGGGACGGCGGGCACTGAAGCTTTCTTT
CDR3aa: CASRKGTAGTEAFF

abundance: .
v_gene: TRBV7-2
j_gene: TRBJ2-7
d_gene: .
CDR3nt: TGTGCCAGCAGCCTCGAGGCGCCGCGGGACGAGCAGTACTTC
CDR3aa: CASSLEAPRDEQYF

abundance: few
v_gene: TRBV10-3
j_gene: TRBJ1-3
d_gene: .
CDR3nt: TGTGCCATCGGGACGATGGGCTTTGGAAACACCATATATTTT
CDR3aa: CAIGTMGFGNTIYF

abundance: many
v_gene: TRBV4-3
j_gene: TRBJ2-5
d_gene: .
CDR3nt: TGCGCCAGCAGCCAAGGCAATAGCGGCAGAGGGACCCAGTACTTC
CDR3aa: CASSQGNSGRGTQYF

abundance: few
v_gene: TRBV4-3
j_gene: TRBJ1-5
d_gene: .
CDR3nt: TGCGCCAGCAGCCAAGGCCAGGTGGGGGGTCAGCCCCAGCATTTT
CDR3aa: CASSQGQVGGQPQHF

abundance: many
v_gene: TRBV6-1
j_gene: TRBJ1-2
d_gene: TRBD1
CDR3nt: TGTGCCAGCAGCGAGGGACAGAAAGATCATGGCTACACCTTC
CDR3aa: CASSEGQKDHGYTF

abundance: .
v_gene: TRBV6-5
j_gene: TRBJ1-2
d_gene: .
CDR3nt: TGTGCCAGCAGCATCTCCTCCAGAACCGGTCTCTATGGCTACACCTTC
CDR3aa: CASSISSRTGLYGYTF